One T cell receptor beta chain is described in this entry. The entry originates in a study of blood T cell repertoires in COVID-19. As for the study in general: The United States, Italy and Spain supplied acute and convalescent COVID-19 samples.

With 1 base clipped from V and 6 bases from J, the junction kept 8 bases outside the gene matches. Germline V gene sequence: CDR1 GTSNPN, CDR2 SVGIG (reference sequence). The CDR3 runs 15 residues. Profiled with immunoSEQ multiplex PCR; TCRdb holds only in-frame clones, not every one. The sample consists of fewer than 500,000 clones, 86% of them appearing once. The sample was peripheral blood. The sequence was obtained from a woman in her thirties with active or convalescent COVID-19. The genes are TRBV30 and TRBJ2-1, with 8 nucleotides matching TRBD2. The chain's CDR3 is CAWSESGRVGNEQFF. DNA of the CDR3: TGTGCCTGGAGTGAAAGCGGGAGAGTCGGCAATGAGCAGTTCTTC.